The present TCR beta chain was sequenced within a study of CD8 T cells in Susac syndrome. Unmatched junction bases numbered 5, after V lost 4 bases and J lost 2 bases. CDR3 length: 16 residues. CDR1 MGHRA and CDR2 YSYEKL come from the germline V gene. An input of about 0.45 to 1 ug of RNA was subjected to reverse transcription using random hexamers. By means of immunoSEQ multiplex PCR, TCR beta CDR3 spanning 54 Vbeta and 13 Jbeta underwent amplification. Each CDR3 protein gets one entry after TCRdb re-called the immunoSEQ multiplex PCR reads with MiXCR. The sample gives 250,000 or so distinct CDR3 sequences, 93% of which show up once; roughly 0.07% is in the top ten. Sequencing of TCR beta was carried out in blood CD8+ and CD4+ T cells.

V and J are TRBV4-1 and TRBJ2-3; TRBD2 aligns across 11 bases. This TCR came from a human donor with multiple sclerosis. Material for sequencing was CD4+ T cells from PBMCs. The CDR3 here is CASSLGLAGTTDTQYF. CDR3 bases: TGCGCCAGCAGCCTCGGACTAGCGGGTACCACAGATACGCAGTATTTT.